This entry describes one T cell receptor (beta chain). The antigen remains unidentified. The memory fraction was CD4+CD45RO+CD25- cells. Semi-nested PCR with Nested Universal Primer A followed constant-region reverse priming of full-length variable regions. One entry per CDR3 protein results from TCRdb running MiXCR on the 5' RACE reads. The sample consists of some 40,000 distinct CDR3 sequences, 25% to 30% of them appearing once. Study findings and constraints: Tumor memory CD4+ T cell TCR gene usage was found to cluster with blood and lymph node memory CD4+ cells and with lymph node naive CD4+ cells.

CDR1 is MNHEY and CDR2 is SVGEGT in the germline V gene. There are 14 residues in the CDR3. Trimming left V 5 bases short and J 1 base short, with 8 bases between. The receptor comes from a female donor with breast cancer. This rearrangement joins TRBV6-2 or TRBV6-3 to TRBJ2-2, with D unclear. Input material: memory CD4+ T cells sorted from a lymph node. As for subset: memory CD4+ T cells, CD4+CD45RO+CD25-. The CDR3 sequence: CASSRVENTGELFF. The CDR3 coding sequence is TGTGCCAGCAGTCGGGTCGAGAACACCGGGGAGCTGTTTTTT.